These T cell receptor beta chains were read from a single sample in a study of blood T cells in healthy people across ages. TCRdb re-derived calls from the 5' RACE reads in MiXCR, one entry per CDR3 protein. This table has 1.5 million to 2 million distinct CDR3 sequences, roughly two fifths appearing once. The sequenced sample was blood. The source is a human donor in good health. CDR3s include the opening cysteine and the closing phenylalanine or tryptophan. The order of the fields is J gene, D gene, CDR3 length, V gene, clone size, CDR3 protein, CDR3 DNA. A D gene is named only where the DNA matches it firmly. Size tells how often a clone was seen (once, few, many) or the class of an expanded clone, and some rows leave it out.

j_call: TRBJ2-5; d_call: .; cdr3_length: 15; v_call: TRBV30; clone_size: .; cdr3_aa: CAWSGGPRVQETQYF; cdr3_nt: TGTGCCTGGAGTGGGGGGCCCCGGGTGCAAGAGACCCAGTACTTC
j_call: TRBJ2-5; d_call: TRBD2; cdr3_length: 15; v_call: TRBV10-3; clone_size: .; cdr3_aa: CAIREGTSGGETQYF; cdr3_nt: TGTGCCATCAGAGAGGGGACTAGCGGGGGTGAGACCCAGTACTTC
j_call: TRBJ2-3; d_call: .; cdr3_length: 19; v_call: TRBV7-2; clone_size: .; cdr3_aa: CASSLTPSTGNGGTDTQYF; cdr3_nt: TGTGCCAGCAGCCTTACTCCTTCTACAGGAAACGGGGGCACAGATACGCAGTATTTT
j_call: TRBJ1-5; d_call: .; cdr3_length: 15; v_call: TRBV6-2/TRBV6-3; clone_size: .; cdr3_aa: CASRVGGFNNQPQHF; cdr3_nt: TGTGCCAGCAGGGTCGGAGGGTTTAACAATCAGCCCCAGCATTTT
j_call: TRBJ2-3; d_call: TRBD2; cdr3_length: 14; v_call: TRBV20-1; clone_size: few; cdr3_aa: CSANGLAGTDTQYF; cdr3_nt: TGCAGTGCTAACGGCCTAGCGGGCACAGATACGCAGTATTTT
j_call: TRBJ2-2; d_call: TRBD1; cdr3_length: 16; v_call: TRBV28; clone_size: .; cdr3_aa: CASRGRGTGVSGELFF; cdr3_nt: TGTGCCAGCAGGGGGAGAGGGACAGGGGTTTCCGGGGAGCTGTTTTTT
j_call: TRBJ2-6; d_call: TRBD1; cdr3_length: 16; v_call: TRBV11-2; clone_size: .; cdr3_aa: CASSLGIGQGTNVLTF; cdr3_nt: TGTGCCAGCAGCTTAGGGATCGGACAGGGGACCAACGTCCTGACTTTC
j_call: TRBJ2-5; d_call: TRBD1; cdr3_length: 13; v_call: TRBV6-6; clone_size: few; cdr3_aa: CASSGQDAGTQYF; cdr3_nt: TGTGCCAGCAGTGGACAGGATGCGGGGACCCAGTACTTC
j_call: TRBJ2-7; d_call: .; cdr3_length: 14; v_call: TRBV7-6; clone_size: .; cdr3_aa: CASSPTGINGEQYF; cdr3_nt: TGTGCCAGCAGCCCAACAGGGATAAATGGCGAGCAGTACTTC
j_call: TRBJ2-7; d_call: .; cdr3_length: 13; v_call: TRBV14; clone_size: .; cdr3_aa: CASSQGGQQVQYF; cdr3_nt: TGTGCCAGCAGCCAAGGAGGACAGCAAGTCCAGTACTTC
j_call: TRBJ2-1; d_call: .; cdr3_length: 13; v_call: TRBV2; clone_size: .; cdr3_aa: CARAGTIGNEQFF; cdr3_nt: TGTGCCAGGGCGGGGACCATCGGGAATGAGCAGTTCTTC
j_call: TRBJ1-2; d_call: .; cdr3_length: 14; v_call: TRBV6-5; clone_size: many; cdr3_aa: CASSSLQGGNGYTF; cdr3_nt: TGTGCCAGCAGTTCACTCCAGGGAGGAAATGGCTACACCTTC
j_call: TRBJ2-2; d_call: .; cdr3_length: 16; v_call: TRBV4-3; clone_size: few; cdr3_aa: CASSQHRALNTGELFF; cdr3_nt: TGCGCCAGCAGCCAACACAGGGCGCTGAACACCGGGGAGCTGTTTTTT
j_call: TRBJ1-5; d_call: .; cdr3_length: 14; v_call: TRBV2; clone_size: .; cdr3_aa: CASSEVERNQPQHF; cdr3_nt: TGTGCCAGCAGTGAGGTGGAGCGAAATCAGCCCCAGCATTTT
j_call: TRBJ1-2; d_call: .; cdr3_length: 11; v_call: TRBV29-1; clone_size: few; cdr3_aa: CSVSRSYGYTF; cdr3_nt: TGCAGCGTTTCCAGGTCCTATGGCTACACCTTC
j_call: TRBJ2-5; d_call: TRBD1; cdr3_length: 18; v_call: TRBV27; clone_size: .; cdr3_aa: CASSETGYPYMLGETQYF; cdr3_nt: TGTGCCAGCTCCGAGACAGGGTATCCCTACATGTTAGGAGAGACCCAGTACTTC
j_call: TRBJ2-7; d_call: .; cdr3_length: 17; v_call: TRBV7-9; clone_size: many; cdr3_aa: CASSSRRSTGWTYEQYF; cdr3_nt: TGTGCCAGCAGCTCGCGACGATCGACGGGATGGACCTACGAGCAGTACTTC
j_call: TRBJ2-7; d_call: .; cdr3_length: 15; v_call: TRBV3-1; clone_size: .; cdr3_aa: CASSHSGTEFYEQYF; cdr3_nt: TGTGCCAGCAGCCATTCCGGGACGGAGTTCTACGAGCAGTACTTC
j_call: TRBJ2-3; d_call: .; cdr3_length: 15; v_call: TRBV5-1; clone_size: .; cdr3_aa: CASSLAGRRGDTQYF; cdr3_nt: TGCGCCAGCAGCTTGGCGGGGCGGAGAGGGGATACGCAGTATTTT
j_call: TRBJ2-4; d_call: .; cdr3_length: 15; v_call: TRBV4-2; clone_size: .; cdr3_aa: CASSLRGNVGGEQYF; cdr3_nt: TGTGCCAGCAGCCTCCGAGGGAACGTGGGCGGGGAGCAGTACTTC
j_call: TRBJ2-3; d_call: TRBD2; cdr3_length: 17; v_call: TRBV7-6; clone_size: .; cdr3_aa: CASSFPISGESTDTQYF; cdr3_nt: TGTGCCAGCAGCTTTCCTATTAGCGGGGAAAGCACAGATACGCAGTATTTT
j_call: TRBJ2-4; d_call: TRBD1; cdr3_length: 13; v_call: TRBV3-1; clone_size: few; cdr3_aa: CASDRQGENIQYF; cdr3_nt: TGTGCCAGCGACAGACAGGGAGAAAACATTCAGTACTTC
j_call: TRBJ2-7; d_call: .; cdr3_length: 17; v_call: TRBV3-1; clone_size: few; cdr3_aa: CASSQDRGPQVAYEQYF; cdr3_nt: TGTGCCAGCAGCCAAGATCGGGGGCCCCAGGTAGCCTACGAGCAGTACTTC
j_call: TRBJ1-1; d_call: TRBD1; cdr3_length: 13; v_call: TRBV12-3/TRBV12-4; clone_size: .; cdr3_aa: CASSRDRSTKAFF; cdr3_nt: TGTGCCAGCAGTCGGGACAGATCGACTAAAGCTTTCTTT
j_call: TRBJ2-1; d_call: .; cdr3_length: 13; v_call: TRBV2; clone_size: few; cdr3_aa: CASSEARGSEQFF; cdr3_nt: TGTGCCAGCAGTGAAGCGCGGGGTTCAGAGCAGTTCTTC
j_call: TRBJ1-1; d_call: .; cdr3_length: 17; v_call: TRBV4-2; clone_size: .; cdr3_aa: CASSQGGGRGGTVEAFF; cdr3_nt: TGTGCCAGCAGCCAAGGAGGAGGCAGGGGAGGAACAGTTGAAGCTTTCTTT
j_call: TRBJ1-2; d_call: .; cdr3_length: 17; v_call: TRBV19; clone_size: .; cdr3_aa: CASRMGSVGGAFDGYTF; cdr3_nt: TGTGCCAGTAGGATGGGGTCCGTTGGGGGCGCCTTCGATGGCTACACCTTC
j_call: TRBJ2-5; d_call: TRBD2; cdr3_length: 15; v_call: TRBV12-3/TRBV12-4; clone_size: .; cdr3_aa: CASSSSGLAQETQYF; cdr3_nt: TGTGCCAGCAGCTCCTCGGGACTAGCTCAAGAGACCCAGTACTTC
j_call: TRBJ2-5; d_call: .; cdr3_length: 13; v_call: TRBV11-2; clone_size: few; cdr3_aa: CASSEDYQETQYF; cdr3_nt: TGTGCCAGCAGCGAGGACTATCAAGAGACCCAGTACTTC
j_call: TRBJ2-2; d_call: TRBD2; cdr3_length: 16; v_call: TRBV7-2; clone_size: few; cdr3_aa: CASSPAGGGASGELFF; cdr3_nt: TGTGCCAGCAGCCCCGCGGGAGGGGGGGCTAGCGGGGAGCTGTTTTTT
j_call: TRBJ2-6; d_call: TRBD1; cdr3_length: 18; v_call: TRBV28; clone_size: .; cdr3_aa: CASSQASTGWAGANVLTF; cdr3_nt: TGTGCCAGCAGTCAGGCCTCGACAGGGTGGGCCGGGGCCAACGTCCTGACTTTC
j_call: TRBJ2-5; d_call: .; cdr3_length: 15; v_call: TRBV4-3; clone_size: few; cdr3_aa: CASSQGVEFQETQYF; cdr3_nt: TGCGCCAGCAGCCAAGGCGTTGAGTTTCAAGAGACCCAGTACTTC
j_call: TRBJ1-2; d_call: TRBD1; cdr3_length: 16; v_call: TRBV7-9; clone_size: .; cdr3_aa: CASSLGQGHHGYGYTF; cdr3_nt: TGTGCCAGCAGCTTGGGACAGGGCCACCACGGCTATGGCTACACCTTC
j_call: TRBJ2-4; d_call: TRBD2; cdr3_length: 17; v_call: TRBV7-9; clone_size: few; cdr3_aa: CASSLGVGLASKNIQYF; cdr3_nt: TGTGCCAGCAGCTTAGGGGTCGGACTAGCTTCCAAAAACATTCAGTACTTC
j_call: TRBJ2-7; d_call: .; cdr3_length: 13; v_call: TRBV12-3/TRBV12-4; clone_size: few; cdr3_aa: CASSLGIYNEQYF; cdr3_nt: TGTGCCAGCAGTCTCGGGATCTACAATGAGCAGTACTTC
j_call: TRBJ2-7; d_call: TRBD2; cdr3_length: 17; v_call: TRBV29-1; clone_size: .; cdr3_aa: CSVVRLVAGGLYYEQYF; cdr3_nt: TGCAGCGTTGTTCGGTTGGTAGCGGGGGGACTGTATTACGAGCAGTACTTC
j_call: TRBJ2-5; d_call: .; cdr3_length: 14; v_call: TRBV11-2; clone_size: .; cdr3_aa: CTTTSATGFETQYF; cdr3_nt: TGTACCACCACTTCGGCTACAGGGTTCGAGACCCAGTACTTC